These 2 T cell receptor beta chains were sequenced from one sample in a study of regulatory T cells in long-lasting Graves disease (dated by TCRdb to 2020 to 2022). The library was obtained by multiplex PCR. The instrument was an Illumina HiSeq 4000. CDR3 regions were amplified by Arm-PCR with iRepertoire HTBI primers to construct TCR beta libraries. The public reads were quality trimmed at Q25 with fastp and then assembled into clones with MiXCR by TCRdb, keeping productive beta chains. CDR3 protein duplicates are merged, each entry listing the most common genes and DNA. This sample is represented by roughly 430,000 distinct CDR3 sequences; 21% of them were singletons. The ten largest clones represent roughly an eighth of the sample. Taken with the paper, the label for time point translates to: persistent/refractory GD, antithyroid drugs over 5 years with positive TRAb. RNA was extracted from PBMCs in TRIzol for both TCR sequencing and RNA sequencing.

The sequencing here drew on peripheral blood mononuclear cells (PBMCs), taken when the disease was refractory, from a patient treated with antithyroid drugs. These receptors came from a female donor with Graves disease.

The CDR3 nucleotides are TGTGCCAGCTCCCCGGACGGGCCAAGGGAGCTGTTTTTT. It yields the protein CASSPDGPRELFF. The genes are TRBV18 and TRBJ2-2, with no clear D. Germline V gene sequence: CDR1 KGHSH, CDR2 LQKENI. The V end was cut by 6 bases, the J end by 9 bases, with 14 bases between. This CDR3 spans 13 amino acids.

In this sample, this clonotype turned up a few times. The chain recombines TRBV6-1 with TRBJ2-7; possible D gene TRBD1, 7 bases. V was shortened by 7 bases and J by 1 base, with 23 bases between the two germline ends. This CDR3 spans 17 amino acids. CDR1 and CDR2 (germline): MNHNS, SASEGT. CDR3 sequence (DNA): TGTGCCAGCACCCAGGGGGGTTACAACAAGCTTTCCTACGAGCAGTACTTC. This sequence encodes CASTQGGYNKLSYEQYF.